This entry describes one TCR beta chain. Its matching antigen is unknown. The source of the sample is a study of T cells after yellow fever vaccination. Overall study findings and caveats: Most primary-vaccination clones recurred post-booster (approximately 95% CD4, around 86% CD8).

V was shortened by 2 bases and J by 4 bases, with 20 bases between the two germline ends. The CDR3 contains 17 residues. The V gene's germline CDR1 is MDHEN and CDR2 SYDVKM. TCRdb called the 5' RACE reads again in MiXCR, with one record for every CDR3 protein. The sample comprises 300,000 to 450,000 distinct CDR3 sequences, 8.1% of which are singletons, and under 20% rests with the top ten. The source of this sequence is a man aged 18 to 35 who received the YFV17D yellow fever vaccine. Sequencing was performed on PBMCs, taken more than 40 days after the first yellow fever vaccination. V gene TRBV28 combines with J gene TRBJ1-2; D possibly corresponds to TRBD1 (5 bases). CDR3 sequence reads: CASSLPGTVHGPYGYTF. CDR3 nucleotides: TGTGCCAGCAGTTTACCCGGGACCGTACACGGGCCCTATGGCTACACCTTC.